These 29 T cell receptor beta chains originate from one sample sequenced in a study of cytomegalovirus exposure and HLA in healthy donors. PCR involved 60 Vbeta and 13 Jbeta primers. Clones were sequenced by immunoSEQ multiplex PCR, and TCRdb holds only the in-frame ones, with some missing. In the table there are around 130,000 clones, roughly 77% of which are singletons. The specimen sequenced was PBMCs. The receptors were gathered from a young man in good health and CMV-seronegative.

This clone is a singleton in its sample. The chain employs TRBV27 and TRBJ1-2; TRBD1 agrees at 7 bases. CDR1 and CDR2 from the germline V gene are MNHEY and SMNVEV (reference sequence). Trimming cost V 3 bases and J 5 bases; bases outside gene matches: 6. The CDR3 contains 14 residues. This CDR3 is CASSFDGRGYGYTF. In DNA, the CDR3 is TGTGCCAGCAGTTTCGATGGCAGGGGGTATGGCTACACCTTC.

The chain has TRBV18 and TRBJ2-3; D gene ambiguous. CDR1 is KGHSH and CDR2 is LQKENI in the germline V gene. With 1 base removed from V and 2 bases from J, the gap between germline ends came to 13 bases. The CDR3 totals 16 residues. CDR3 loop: CASSPRVAQDTDTQYF. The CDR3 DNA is TGTGCCAGCTCACCACGGGTGGCCCAGGACACAGATACGCAGTATTTT.

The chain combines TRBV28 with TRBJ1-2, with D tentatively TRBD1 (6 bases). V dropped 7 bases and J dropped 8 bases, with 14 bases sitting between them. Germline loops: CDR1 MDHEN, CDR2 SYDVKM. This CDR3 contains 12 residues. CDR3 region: CASTQGSWGYTF. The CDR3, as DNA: TGTGCCAGCACTCAGGGGAGTTGGGGCTACACCTTC.

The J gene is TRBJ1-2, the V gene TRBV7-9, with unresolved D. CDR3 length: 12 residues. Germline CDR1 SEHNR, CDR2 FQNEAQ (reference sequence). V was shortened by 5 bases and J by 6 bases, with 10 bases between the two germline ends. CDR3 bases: TGTGCCAGCAGCAGGATCGGGGATGGCTACACCTTC. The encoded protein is CASSRIGDGYTF.

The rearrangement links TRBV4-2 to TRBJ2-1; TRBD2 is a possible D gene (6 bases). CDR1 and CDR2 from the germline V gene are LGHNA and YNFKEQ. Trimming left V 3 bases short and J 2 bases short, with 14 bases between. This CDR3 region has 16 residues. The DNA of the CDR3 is TGTGCCAGCAGCCAGGGGGACTCCCAGACCTACAATGAGCAGTTCTTC. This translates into CASSQGDSQTYNEQFF.

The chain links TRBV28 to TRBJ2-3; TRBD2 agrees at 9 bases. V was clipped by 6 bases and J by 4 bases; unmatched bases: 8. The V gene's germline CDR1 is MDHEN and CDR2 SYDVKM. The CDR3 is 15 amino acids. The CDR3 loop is CASSAGGPGADTQYF. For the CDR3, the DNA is TGTGCCAGCAGCGCGGGAGGGCCAGGGGCAGATACGCAGTATTTT.

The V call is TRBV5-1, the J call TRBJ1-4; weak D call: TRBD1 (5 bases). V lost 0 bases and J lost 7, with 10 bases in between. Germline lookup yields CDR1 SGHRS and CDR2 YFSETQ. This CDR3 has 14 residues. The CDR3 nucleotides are TGCGCCAGCAGCTTGGAAGGGGTTCGTGAAAAACTGTTTTTT. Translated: CASSLEGVREKLFF.

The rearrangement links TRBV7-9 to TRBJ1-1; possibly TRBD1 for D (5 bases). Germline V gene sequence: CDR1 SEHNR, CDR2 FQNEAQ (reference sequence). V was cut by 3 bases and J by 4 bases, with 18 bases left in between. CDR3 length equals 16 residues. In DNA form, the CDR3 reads TGTGCCAGCAGCTTTCTTTTCTGGGGCGAGAGCACTGAAGCTTTCTTT. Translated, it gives CASSFLFWGESTEAFF.

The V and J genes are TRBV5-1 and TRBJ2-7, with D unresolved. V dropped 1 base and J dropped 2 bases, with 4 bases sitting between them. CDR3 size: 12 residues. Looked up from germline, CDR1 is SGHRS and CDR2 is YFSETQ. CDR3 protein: CASSLTTYEQYF. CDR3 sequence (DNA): TGCGCCAGCAGCTTGACTACCTACGAGCAGTACTTC.

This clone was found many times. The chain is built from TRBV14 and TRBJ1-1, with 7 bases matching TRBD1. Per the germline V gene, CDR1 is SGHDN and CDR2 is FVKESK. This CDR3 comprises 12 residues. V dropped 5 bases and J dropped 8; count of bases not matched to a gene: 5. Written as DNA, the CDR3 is TGTGCCAGCAGCTCATACAGGGGAGAAGCTTTCTTT. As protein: CASSSYRGEAFF.

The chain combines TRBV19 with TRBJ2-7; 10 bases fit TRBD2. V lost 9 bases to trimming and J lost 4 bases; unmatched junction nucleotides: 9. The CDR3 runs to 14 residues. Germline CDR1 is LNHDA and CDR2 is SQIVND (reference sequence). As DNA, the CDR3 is TGTGCCAGCTCTCCTAGCGGGAGTCAGTACGAGCAGTACTTC. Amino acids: CASSPSGSQYEQYF.

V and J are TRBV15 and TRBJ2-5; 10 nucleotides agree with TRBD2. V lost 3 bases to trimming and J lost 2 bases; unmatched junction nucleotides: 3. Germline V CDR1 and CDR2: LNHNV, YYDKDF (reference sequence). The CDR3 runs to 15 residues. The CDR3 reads CATSRPTSGQETQYF. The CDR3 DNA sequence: TGTGCCACCAGCAGGCCGACTAGCGGGCAAGAGACCCAGTACTTC.

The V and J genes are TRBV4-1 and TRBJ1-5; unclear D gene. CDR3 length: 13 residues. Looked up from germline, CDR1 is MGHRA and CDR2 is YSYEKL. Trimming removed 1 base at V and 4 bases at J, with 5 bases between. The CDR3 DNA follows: TGCGCCAGCAGCCAAGGGGCAAATCAGCCCCAGCATTTT. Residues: CASSQGANQPQHF.

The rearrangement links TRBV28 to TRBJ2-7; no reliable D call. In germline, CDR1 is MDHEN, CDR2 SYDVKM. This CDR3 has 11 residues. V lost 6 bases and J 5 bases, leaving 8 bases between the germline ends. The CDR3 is CASSLRNEQYF. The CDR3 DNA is TGTGCCAGCAGCCTGAGAAACGAGCAGTACTTC.

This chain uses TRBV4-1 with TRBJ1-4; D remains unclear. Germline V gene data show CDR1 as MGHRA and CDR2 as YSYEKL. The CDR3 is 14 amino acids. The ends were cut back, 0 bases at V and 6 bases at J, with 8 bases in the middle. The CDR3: CASSQDPGDEKLFF. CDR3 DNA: TGCGCCAGCAGCCAAGATCCCGGGGATGAAAAACTGTTTTTT.

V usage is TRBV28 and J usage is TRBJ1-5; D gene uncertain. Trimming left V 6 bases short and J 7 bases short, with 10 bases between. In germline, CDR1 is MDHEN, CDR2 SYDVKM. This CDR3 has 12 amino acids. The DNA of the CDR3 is TGTGCCAGCAGGGGCCCCCGACAGCCCCAGCATTTT. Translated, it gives CASRGPRQPQHF.

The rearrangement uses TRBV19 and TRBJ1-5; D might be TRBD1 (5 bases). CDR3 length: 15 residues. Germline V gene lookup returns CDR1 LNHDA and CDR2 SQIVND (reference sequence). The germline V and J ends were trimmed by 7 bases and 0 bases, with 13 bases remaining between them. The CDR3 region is CASKMGRNSNQPQHF. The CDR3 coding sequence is TGTGCCAGTAAAATGGGGCGGAATAGCAATCAGCCCCAGCATTTT.

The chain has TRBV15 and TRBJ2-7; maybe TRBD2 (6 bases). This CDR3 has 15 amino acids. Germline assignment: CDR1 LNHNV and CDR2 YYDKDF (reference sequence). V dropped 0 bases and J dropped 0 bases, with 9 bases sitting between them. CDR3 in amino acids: CATSRDVGGSYEQYF. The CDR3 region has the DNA TGTGCCACCAGCAGAGATGTCGGGGGCTCCTACGAGCAGTACTTC.

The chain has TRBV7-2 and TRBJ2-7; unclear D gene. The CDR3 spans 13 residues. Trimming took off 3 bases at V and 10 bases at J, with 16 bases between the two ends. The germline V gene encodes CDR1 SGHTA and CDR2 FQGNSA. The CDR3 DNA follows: TGTGCCAGCAGCTTGGGCCAAATTACCCTCCAGTACTTC. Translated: CASSLGQITLQYF. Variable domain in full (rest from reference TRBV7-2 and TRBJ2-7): GAGVSQSPSNKVTEKGKDVELRCDPISGHTALYWYRQSLGQGLEFLIYFQGNSAPDKSGLPSDRFSAERTGGSVSTLTIQRTQQEDSAVYLCASSLGQITLQYFGPGTRLTVT.

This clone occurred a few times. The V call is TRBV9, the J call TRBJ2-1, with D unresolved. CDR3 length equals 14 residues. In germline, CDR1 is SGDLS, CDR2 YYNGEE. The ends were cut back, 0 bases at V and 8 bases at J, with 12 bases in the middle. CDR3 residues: CASSVDRSHDEQFF. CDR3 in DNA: TGTGCCAGCAGCGTAGATCGGAGTCACGATGAGCAGTTCTTC. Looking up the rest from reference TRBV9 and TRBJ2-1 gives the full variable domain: DSGVTQTPKHLITATGQRVTLRCSPRSGDLSVYWYQQSLDQGLQFLIQYYNGEERAKGNILERFSAQQFPDLHSELNLSSLELGDSALYFCASSVDRSHDEQFFGPGTRLTVL.

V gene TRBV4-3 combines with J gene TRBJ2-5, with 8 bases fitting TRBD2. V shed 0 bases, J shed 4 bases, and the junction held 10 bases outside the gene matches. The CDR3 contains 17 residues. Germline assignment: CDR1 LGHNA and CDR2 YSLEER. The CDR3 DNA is TGCGCCAGCAGCCAAGATGGGCCAGCGGGAGAATCAGAGACCCAGTACTTC. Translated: CASSQDGPAGESETQYF.

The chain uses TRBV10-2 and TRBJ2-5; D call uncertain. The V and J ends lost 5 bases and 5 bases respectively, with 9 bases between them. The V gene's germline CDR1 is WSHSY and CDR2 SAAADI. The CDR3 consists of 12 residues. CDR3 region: CASSKDWETQYF. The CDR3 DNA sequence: TGCGCCAGCAGTAAAGACTGGGAGACCCAGTACTTC.

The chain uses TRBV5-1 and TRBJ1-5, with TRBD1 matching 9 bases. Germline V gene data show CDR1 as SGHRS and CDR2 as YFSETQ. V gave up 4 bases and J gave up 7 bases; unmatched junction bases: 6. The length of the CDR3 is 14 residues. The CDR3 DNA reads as TGCGCCAGCAGCCCGGGACAGGGCCGCCAGCCCCAGCATTTT. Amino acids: CASSPGQGRQPQHF.

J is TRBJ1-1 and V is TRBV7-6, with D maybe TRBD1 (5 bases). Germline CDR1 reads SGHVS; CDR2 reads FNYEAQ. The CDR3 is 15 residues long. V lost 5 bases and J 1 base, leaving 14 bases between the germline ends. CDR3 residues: CASSLAEGPNTEAFF. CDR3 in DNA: TGTGCCAGCAGCCTCGCGGAGGGGCCGAACACTGAAGCTTTCTTT. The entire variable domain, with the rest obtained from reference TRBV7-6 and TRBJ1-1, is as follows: GAGVSQSPRYKVTKRGQDVALRCDPISGHVSLYWYRQALGQGPEFLTYFNYEAQQDKSGLPNDRFSAERPEGSISTLTIQRTEQRDSAMYRCASSLAEGPNTEAFFGQGTRLTVV.

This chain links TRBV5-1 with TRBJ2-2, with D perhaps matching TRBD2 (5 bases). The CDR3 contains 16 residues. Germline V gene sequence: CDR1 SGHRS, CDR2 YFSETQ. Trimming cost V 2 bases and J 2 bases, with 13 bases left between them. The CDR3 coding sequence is TGCGCCAGCAGCTTCGGGGTCACTCTCAACACCGGGGAGCTGTTTTTT. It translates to CASSFGVTLNTGELFF.

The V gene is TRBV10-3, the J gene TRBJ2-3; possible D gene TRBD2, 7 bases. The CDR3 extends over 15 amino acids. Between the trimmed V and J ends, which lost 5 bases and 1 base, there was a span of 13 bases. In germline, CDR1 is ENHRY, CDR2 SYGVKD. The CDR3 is CAISRGGSGTDTQYF. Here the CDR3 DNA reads TGTGCCATCAGTAGGGGGGGGAGTGGCACAGATACGCAGTATTTT.

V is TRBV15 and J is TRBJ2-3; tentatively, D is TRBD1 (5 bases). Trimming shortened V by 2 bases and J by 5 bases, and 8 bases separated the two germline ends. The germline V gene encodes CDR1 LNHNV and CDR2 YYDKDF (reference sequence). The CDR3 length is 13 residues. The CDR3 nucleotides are TGTGCCACCAGCAGACATGGACAAGATACGCAGTATTTT. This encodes CATSRHGQDTQYF.

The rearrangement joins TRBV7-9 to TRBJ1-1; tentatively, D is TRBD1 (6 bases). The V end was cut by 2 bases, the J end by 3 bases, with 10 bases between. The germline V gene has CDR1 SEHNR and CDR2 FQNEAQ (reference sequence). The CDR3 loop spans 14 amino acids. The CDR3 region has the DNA TGTGCCAGCAGCTTAAGGGGGGGAGACACTGAAGCTTTCTTT. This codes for CASSLRGGDTEAFF. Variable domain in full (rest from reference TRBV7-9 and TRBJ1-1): DTGVSQNPRHKITKRGQNVTFRCDPISEHNRLYWYRQTLGQGPEFLTYFQNEAQLEKSRLLSDRFSAERPKGSFSTLEIQRTEQGDSAMYLCASSLRGGDTEAFFGQGTRLTVV.

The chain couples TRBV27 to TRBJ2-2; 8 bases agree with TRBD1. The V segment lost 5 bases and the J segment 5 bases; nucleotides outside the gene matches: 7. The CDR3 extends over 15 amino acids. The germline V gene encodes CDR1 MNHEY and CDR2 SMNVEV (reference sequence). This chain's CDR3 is CASSTPTGETGELFF. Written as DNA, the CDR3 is TGTGCCAGCAGTACCCCGACAGGGGAAACCGGGGAGCTGTTTTTT.